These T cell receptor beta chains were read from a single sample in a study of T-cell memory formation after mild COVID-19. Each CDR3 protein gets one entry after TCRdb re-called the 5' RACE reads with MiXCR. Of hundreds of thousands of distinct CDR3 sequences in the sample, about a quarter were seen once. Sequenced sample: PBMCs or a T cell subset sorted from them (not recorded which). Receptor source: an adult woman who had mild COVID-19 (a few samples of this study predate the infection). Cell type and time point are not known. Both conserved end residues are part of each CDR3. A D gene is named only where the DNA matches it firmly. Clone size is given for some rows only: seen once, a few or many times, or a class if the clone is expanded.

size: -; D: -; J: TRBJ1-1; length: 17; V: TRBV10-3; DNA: TGTGCCATCAGTGACTCTCGCCGGGACACGGGCAACACTGAAGCTTTCTTT; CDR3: CAISDSRRDTGNTEAFF
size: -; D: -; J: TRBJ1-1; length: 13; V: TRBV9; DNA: TGTGACAGCAGCGTACGCGGAGGCACTGAAGCTTTCTTT; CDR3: CDSSVRGGTEAFF
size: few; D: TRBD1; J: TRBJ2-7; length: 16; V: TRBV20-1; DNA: TGCAGTGCTAGAGATGCGGGACAGGGGTCTCACTACGAGCAGTACTTC; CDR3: CSARDAGQGSHYEQYF
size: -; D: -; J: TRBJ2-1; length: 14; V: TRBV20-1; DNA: TGCAGTGCTAGAGGGGCTATCTCCTACAATGAGCAGTTCTTC; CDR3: CSARGAISYNEQFF
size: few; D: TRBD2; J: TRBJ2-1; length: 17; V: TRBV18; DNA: TGTGCCAGCTCACCACAGACTAGCGGGAGATCCTACAATGAGCAGTTCTTC; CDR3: CASSPQTSGRSYNEQFF
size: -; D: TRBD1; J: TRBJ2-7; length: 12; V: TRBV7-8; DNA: TGTGCCAGCAGCTCCCGGACAGGCGAGCAGTACTTC; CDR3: CASSSRTGEQYF
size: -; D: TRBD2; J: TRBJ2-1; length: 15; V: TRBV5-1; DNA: TGCGCCAGCAGCGTGACTAGCGGGAGTTTAAATGAGCAGTTCTTC; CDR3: CASSVTSGSLNEQFF
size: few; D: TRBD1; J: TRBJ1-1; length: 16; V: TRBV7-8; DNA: TGTGCCAGCAGTAATAACAGGGGGATTAGGAACACTGAAGCTTTCTTT; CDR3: CASSNNRGIRNTEAFF
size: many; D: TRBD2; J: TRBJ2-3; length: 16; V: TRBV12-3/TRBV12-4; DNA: TGTGCCAGCAGTTCCTGGGGAGCGGGGGGGCAAGATACGCAGTATTTT; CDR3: CASSSWGAGGQDTQYF
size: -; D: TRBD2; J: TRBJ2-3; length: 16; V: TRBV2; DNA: TGTGCCAGCAGTCCCCTTCAGCCGGGACTAGCATCAACGCAGTATTTT; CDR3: CASSPLQPGLASTQYF
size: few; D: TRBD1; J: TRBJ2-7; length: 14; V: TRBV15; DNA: TGTGCCACCAGCAGAGACAGGGGGCTCTACGAGCAGTACTTC; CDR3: CATSRDRGLYEQYF
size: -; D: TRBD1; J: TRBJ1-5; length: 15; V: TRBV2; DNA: TGTGCCAGCAGTGAATGGGGACAGGACAATCAGCCCCAGCATTTT; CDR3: CASSEWGQDNQPQHF
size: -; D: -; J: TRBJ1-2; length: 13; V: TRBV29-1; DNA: TGCAGCGTCCTCCTCGACAGTAACTATGGCTACACCTTC; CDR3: CSVLLDSNYGYTF
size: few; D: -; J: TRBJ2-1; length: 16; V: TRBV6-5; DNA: TGTGCCAGCAGTTACTCGGTAGAGGGATTGATTGATGAGCAGTTCTTC; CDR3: CASSYSVEGLIDEQFF
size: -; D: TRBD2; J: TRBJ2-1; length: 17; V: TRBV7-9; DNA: TGTGCCAGCAGAAAGGGGGCTAGCGGGGAGACCTACAATGAGCAGTTCTTC; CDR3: CASRKGASGETYNEQFF
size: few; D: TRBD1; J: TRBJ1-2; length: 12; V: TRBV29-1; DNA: TGCAGCGTTGAACAGGGGGGCCATGGCTACACCTTC; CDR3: CSVEQGGHGYTF
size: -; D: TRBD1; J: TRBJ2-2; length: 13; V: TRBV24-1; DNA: TGTGCCACCGGGACAGGGGGTCGCGGGGAGCTGTTTTTT; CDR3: CATGTGGRGELFF
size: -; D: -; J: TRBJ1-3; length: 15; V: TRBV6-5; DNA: TGTGCCAGCAGGGGGGACTCATCCTCTGGAAACACCATATATTTT; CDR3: CASRGDSSSGNTIYF
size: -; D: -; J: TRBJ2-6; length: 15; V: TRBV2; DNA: TGTGCCAGCTCGGGAGACGGGGCGGGGGCCAACGTCCTGACTTTC; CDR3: CASSGDGAGANVLTF
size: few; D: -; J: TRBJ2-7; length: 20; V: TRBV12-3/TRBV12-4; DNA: TGTGCCAGCAGTTCCATCACGCCCTCTTACAGGCATAGAAATGCCTACGAGCAGTACTTC; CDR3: CASSSITPSYRHRNAYEQYF
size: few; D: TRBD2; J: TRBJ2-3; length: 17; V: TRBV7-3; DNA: TGTGCCAGCAGCCCGAGCGGGGGGAAAACTAGCACAGATACGCAGTATTTT; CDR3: CASSPSGGKTSTDTQYF
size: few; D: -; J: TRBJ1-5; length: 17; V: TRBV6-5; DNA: TGTGCCAGCAGTTCCGCAACGCAGAGGGGGAGCAATCAGCCCCAGCATTTT; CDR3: CASSSATQRGSNQPQHF
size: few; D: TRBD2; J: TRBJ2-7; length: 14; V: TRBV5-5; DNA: TGTGCCAGCAGCAGCGGGGTTGGTGGGGACGAGCAGTACTTC; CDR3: CASSSGVGGDEQYF
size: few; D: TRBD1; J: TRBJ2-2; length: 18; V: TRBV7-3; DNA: TGTGCCAGCAGCGCCGCCCGGGACAGGAGAACCAACACCGGGGAGCTGTTTTTT; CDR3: CASSAARDRRTNTGELFF
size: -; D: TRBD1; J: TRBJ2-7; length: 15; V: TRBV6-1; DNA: TGTGCCAGCAGTGTGGGACAGGGAGTCTCCTACGAGCAGTACTTC; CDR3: CASSVGQGVSYEQYF
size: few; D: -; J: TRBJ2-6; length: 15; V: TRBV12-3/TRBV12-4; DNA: TGTGCCAGCACCTTCTGGGGTACTGGGGCCAACGTCCTGACTTTC; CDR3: CASTFWGTGANVLTF
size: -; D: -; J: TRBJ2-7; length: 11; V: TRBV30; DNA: TGTGCCTGGAGTGACCGCTACGAGCAGTACTTC; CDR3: CAWSDRYEQYF
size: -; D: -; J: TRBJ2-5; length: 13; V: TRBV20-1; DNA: TGCAGTGCTAGACTCCAGGGAGGAGAGACCCAGTACTTC; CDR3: CSARLQGGETQYF
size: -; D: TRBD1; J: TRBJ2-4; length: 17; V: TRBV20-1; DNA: TGCAGTGCTAGACCCCTAAGGGACAGGGGCGAAATGGGCATTCAGTACTTC; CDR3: CSARPLRDRGEMGIQYF
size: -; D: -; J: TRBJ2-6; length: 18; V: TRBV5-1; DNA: TGCGCCAGCAGCTTCCGGGACACCCAAAGCTCTGGGGCCAACGTCCTGACTTTC; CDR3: CASSFRDTQSSGANVLTF
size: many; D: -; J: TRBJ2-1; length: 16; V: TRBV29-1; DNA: TGCAGCGTTGATGATGCGCAGAAAGGGGCCTACAATGAGCAGTTCTTC; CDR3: CSVDDAQKGAYNEQFF
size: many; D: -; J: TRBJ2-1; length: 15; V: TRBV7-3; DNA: TGTGCCAGCATTACTGGCGGGACTTGCAACAATGAGCAGTTCTTC; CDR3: CASITGGTCNNEQFF
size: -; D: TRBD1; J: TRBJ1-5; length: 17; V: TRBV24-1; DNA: TGTGCCACCAGTGATCCTACGGCAGGGGGGTTTAATCAGCCCCAGCATTTT; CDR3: CATSDPTAGGFNQPQHF
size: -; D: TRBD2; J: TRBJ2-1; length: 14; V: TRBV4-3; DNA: TGCGCCAGCAGCCGAGCGGGAGTGGGCAATGAGCAGTTCTTC; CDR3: CASSRAGVGNEQFF